This T cell receptor beta chain was obtained from a study of post-analysis software for immune sequencing data. In the study overall: Relapsing-remitting, secondary progressive and progressive-relapsing multiple sclerosis courses were included.

This clonotype was counted between two and nine times. The antigen is not known. Regarding the study as a whole: When patients were compared with controls, four to six TRBV segments were more frequent, TRBV5-6, TRBV5-1 and TRBV20-1 among them. Samples from one preparation batch, clustered by F measure, grouped strongly together.

Each TCR beta cDNA library carried unique molecular identifiers. TCRdb reprocessed the PCR reads via MiXCR and lists one record per CDR3 protein. The sample shows roughly 540,000 distinct CDR3 sequences, around a third of them seen only once. Looked up from germline, CDR1 is SEHNR and CDR2 is FQNEAQ (reference sequence). This CDR3 contains 16 residues. Trimming removed 1 base at V and 7 bases at J, with 19 bases between. This TCR was sampled from a girl between 2 and 17 years old with multiple sclerosis. The source material was blood. The rearrangement links TRBV7-9 to TRBJ2-5; D may be TRBD2 (6 bases). In DNA, the CDR3 is TGTGCCAGCAGCTTAGAACGGCAGACTGGGAGGACGACCCAGTACTTC. It translates to CASSLERQTGRTTQYF.